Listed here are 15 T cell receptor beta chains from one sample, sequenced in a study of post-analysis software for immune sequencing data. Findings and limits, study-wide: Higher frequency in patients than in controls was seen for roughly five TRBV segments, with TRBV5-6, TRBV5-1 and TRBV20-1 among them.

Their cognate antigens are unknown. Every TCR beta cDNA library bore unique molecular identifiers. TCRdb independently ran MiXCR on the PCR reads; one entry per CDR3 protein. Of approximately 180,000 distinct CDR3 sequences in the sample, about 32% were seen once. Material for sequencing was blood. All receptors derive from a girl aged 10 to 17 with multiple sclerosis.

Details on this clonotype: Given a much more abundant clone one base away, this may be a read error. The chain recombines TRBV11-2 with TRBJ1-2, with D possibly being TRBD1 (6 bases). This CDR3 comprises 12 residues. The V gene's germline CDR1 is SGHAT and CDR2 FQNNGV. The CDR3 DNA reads TGTACCAGCAGCTTAGAGGACAGCGGCTACACCTTC. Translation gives CTSSLEDSGYTF.

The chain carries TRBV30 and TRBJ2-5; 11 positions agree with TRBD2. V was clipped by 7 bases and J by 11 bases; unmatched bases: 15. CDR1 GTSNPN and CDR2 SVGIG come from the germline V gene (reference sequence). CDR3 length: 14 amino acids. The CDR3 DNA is TGTGCCTCCTCCTTAGCGGGGGGGCCGAATGAGCAGTACTTC. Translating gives CASSLAGGPNEQYF.

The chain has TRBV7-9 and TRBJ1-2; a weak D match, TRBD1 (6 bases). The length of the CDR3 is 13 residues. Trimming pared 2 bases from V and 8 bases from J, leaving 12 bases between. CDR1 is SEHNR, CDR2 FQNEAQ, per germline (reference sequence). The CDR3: CASSLISGQGYTF. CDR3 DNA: TGTGCCAGCAGCTTAATCAGTGGACAGGGCTACACCTTC. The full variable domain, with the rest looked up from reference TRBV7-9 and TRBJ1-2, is DTGVSQNPRHKITKRGQNVTFRCDPISEHNRLYWYRQTLGQGPEFLTYFQNEAQLEKSRLLSDRFSAERPKGSFSTLEIQRTEQGDSAMYLCASSLISGQGYTFGSGTRLTVV.

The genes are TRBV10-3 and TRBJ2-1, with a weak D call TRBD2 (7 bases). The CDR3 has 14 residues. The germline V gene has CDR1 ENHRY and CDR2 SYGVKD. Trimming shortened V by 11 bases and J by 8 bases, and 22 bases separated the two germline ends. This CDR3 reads CAVKGGLGSDEQFF. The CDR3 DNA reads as TGTGCCGTCAAGGGGGGGCTAGGGAGCGATGAGCAGTTCTTC.

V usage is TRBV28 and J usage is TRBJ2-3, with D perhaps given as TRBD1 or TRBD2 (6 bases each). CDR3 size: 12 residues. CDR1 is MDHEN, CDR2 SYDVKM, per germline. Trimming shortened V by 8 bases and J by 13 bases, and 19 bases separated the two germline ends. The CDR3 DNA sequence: TGTGCCAGCCGACAACAGGGCGGGACGGAGTATTTT. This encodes CASRQQGGTEYF.

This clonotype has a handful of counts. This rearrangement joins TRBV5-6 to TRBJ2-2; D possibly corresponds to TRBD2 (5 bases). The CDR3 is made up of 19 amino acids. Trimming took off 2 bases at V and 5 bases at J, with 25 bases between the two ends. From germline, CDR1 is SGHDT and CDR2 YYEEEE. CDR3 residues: CASSFVVQAPGSLTGELFF. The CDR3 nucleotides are TGTGCCAGCAGCTTTGTCGTTCAAGCCCCGGGATCCCTTACCGGGGAGCTGTTTTTT.

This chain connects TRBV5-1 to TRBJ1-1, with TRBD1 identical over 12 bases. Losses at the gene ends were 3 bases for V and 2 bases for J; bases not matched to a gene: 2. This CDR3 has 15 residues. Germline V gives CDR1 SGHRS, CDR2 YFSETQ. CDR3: CASSWDRGPNTEAFF. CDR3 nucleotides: TGCGCCAGCAGCTGGGACAGGGGGCCTAACACTGAAGCTTTCTTT.

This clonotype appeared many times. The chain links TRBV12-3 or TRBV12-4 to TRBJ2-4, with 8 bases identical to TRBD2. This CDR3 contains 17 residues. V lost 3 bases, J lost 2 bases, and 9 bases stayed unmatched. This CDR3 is CASSLRGESNTKNIQYF. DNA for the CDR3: TGTGCCAGCAGTTTGCGGGGGGAATCCAATACCAAAAACATTCAGTACTTC.

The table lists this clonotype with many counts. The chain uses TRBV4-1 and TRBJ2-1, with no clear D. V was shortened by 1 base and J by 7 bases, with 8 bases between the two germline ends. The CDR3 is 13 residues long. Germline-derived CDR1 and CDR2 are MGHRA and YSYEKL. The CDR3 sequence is CASSQVGSNEQFF. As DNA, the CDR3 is TGCGCCAGCAGCCAAGTGGGATCGAATGAGCAGTTCTTC.

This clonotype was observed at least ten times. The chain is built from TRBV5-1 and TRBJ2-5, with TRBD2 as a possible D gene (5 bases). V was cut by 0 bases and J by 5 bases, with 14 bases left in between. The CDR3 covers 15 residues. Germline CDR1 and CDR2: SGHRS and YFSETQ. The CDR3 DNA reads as TGCGCCAGCAGCTTGGAAGGCCGGGATGGGGAGACCCAGTACTTC. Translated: CASSLEGRDGETQYF.

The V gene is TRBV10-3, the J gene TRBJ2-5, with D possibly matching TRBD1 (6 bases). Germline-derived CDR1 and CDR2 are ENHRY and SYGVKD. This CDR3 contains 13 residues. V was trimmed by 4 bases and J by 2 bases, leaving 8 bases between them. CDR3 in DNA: TGTGCCATCAGTGCAGGACAGCAAGAGACCCAGTACTTC. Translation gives CAISAGQQETQYF.

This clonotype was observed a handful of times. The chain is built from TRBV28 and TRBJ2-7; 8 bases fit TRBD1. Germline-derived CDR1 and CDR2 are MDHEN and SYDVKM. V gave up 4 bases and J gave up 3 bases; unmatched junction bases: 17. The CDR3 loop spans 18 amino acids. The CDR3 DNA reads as TGTGCCAGCAGTTCTTGGGGGCCCCGCGACAGGGGTGGCTACGAGCAGTACTTC. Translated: CASSSWGPRDRGGYEQYF.

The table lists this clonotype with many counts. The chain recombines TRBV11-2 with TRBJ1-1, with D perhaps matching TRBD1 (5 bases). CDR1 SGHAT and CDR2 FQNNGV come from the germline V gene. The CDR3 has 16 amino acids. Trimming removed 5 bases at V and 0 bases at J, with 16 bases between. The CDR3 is CASSPSGRGMNTEAFF. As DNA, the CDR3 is TGTGCCAGCAGCCCCTCGGGTCGGGGGATGAACACTGAAGCTTTCTTT.

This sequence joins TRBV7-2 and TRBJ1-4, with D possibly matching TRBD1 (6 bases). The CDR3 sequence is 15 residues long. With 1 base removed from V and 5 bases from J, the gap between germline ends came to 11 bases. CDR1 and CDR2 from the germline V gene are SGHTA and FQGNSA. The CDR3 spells CASSLVTGQNEKLFF. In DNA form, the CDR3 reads TGTGCCAGCAGCTTAGTGACAGGACAGAATGAAAAACTGTTTTTT.

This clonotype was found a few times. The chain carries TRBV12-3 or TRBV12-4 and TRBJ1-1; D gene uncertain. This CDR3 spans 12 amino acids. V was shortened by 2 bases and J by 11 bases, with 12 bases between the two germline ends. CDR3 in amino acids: CASSLRPLGAFF. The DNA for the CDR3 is TGTGCCAGCAGTTTAAGGCCCCTGGGGGCTTTCTTT.